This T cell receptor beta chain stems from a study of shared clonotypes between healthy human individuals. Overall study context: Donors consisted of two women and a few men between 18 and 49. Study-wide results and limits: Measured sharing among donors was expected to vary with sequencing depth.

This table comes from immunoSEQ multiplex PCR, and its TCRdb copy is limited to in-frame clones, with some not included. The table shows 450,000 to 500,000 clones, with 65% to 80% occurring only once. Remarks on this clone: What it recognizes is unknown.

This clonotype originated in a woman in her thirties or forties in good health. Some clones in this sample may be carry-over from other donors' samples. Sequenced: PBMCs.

CDR3: CASSLSGQGRNTGELFF. CDR3 DNA: TGTGCCAGCAGCTTAAGTGGTCAGGGTCGGAACACCGGGGAGCTGTTTTTT. The rearrangement joins TRBV7-9 to TRBJ2-2; perhaps TRBD1 as D (5 bases). There are 17 residues in the CDR3. Germline lookup yields CDR1 SEHNR and CDR2 FQNEAQ (reference sequence). V was pared by 2 bases and J by 1 base, with 14 bases between.